This paragraph covers one T cell receptor beta chain sequence. The sample is drawn from a study of blood T cell repertoires in COVID-19. Study background: There were acute and convalescent COVID-19 samples, and they came from the United States, Italy and Spain. T cells, B-cell-depleted T cells, or PBMCs supplied cDNA or gDNA.

As originally analysed: Scientists estimated how many nucleated cells there were by amplifying reference gene primers. Generated by immunoSEQ multiplex PCR, the TCRdb table keeps only in-frame clones and is missing some. The DNA gave D and trimming, while V, J and clone size come from that table. The sample records 200,000 to 300,000 clones, approximately 90% being singletons. Trimming cost V 3 bases and J 8 bases, with 11 bases left between them. The CDR3 covers 13 residues. The germline CDR1 and CDR2 sequences are MRHNA and SNTAGT. The sequencing sample was made of peripheral blood. The rearrangement joins TRBV6-4 to TRBJ2-1, with D possibly matching TRBD2 (7 bases). This clonotype was obtained from a man between 18 and 29 years old with active or convalescent COVID-19. CDR3 sequence: CASSEWEGDEQFF. CDR3 coding DNA: TGTGCCAGCAGTGAGTGGGAGGGGGATGAGCAGTTCTTC.